The sequence of this T cell receptor (beta chain) was determined in a study of T cell responses to AZD1222 COVID-19 vaccine (dated by TCRdb to about 2021). Notes on the research overall: AZD1222 recipients given second doses at about 4 weeks or at about 12 weeks were pooled, since spike-specific TCR depth and breadth were not found to differ between the two schedules. Trial participants were enrolled into age subgroups of 18-55, 56-69 and 70-plus years, which contained around 140, 26 and 57 TCR-sequenced participants, respectively. TCR sequencing covered fewer than 250 trial participants: 207 given two doses of AZD1222 and approximately 26 given two doses of MenACWY control vaccine. Findings and caveats that apply to the study as a whole: Reportedly, almost half of the unique spike-specific TCRs recognized epitopes lying outside the regions that are mutated in the B.1.351 and B.1.1.7 variants. Most participants were white British and females outnumbered males, and the authors suggested that clonal diversity may have been underestimated. In the small 56-69-year group, the increase in depth fell short of significance, most likely because of low power. Because no day 14 peak-response samples were available, repertoires were characterized only after the peak T cell response. Only five or six AZD1222 recipients were SARS-CoV-2 seropositive at baseline, limiting conclusions about previously exposed vaccinees. The whole spike protein was spanned by vaccine-associated CD4 TCRs, and dominant responses were seen in regions 160-218 and 743-854. A significant rise in spike-specific TCR breadth and depth was observed after two AZD1222 doses relative to day 0 and relative to MenACWY recipients.

The CDR3 regions of human TCRbeta chains were analyzed by immunosequencing. Per the original workflow: TCRs in the repertoires were matched against a reference library of SARS-CoV-2-specific TCRs that had been generated with the MIRA antigen-specificity platform. Breadth was defined as the fraction of unique TCRs that were SARS-CoV-2-associated. Depth was defined as the fraction of total T cells that were SARS-CoV-2-associated. Using the MIRA data, every spike-specific TCR was mapped to the spike region that the TCR reacted to and assigned to either a CD4 or a CD8 class. Log10-transformed breadth and depth values were compared by one-way ANOVA with Sidak's multiple comparisons tests. The clones in this table, taken by TCRdb from immuneACCESS, are in-frame only. Not every clone is retained; where verified, under half of the shortfall comes from an unresolved V gene, and the cause of the rest is unknown. V and J calls and clone size are those listed in that table; D and trimming were worked out from the DNA. The sample profile shows approximately 180,000 clones; about 92% of them were found once. In total, the top ten clones hold less than 3% of the sample.

What this sample's time point label stands for: baseline before first vaccination. Samples from vaccinated people were obtained from the UK trials COV001 and COV002, which included a single-blind randomized controlled phase 2/3 trial of AZD1222 (ChAdOx1 nCoV-19) in healthy adults. Trial participant PBMC samples were collected at day 0 and day 28 after the second dose for TCRbeta chain sequencing. From cysteine to phenylalanine, the CDR3 is 16 amino acids long. CDR3 DNA is the only sequence kept; it has 48 bases, read in frame from the first base. Germline trimming: 3 bases from V, 3 bases from J; junction bases outside gene matches: 5. The germline V gene (reference sequence) specifies LNHDA as CDR1 and SQIVND as CDR2. Comments on this clone: Its antigen is still unknown. No quality values exist for individual bases; no much larger clone is one base distant.

The clonotype originates from an adult in good health. The chain uses TRBV19 and TRBJ2-7; TRBD2 aligns with 13 central bases. The sample here was peripheral blood, taken on day 0 of AZD1222 vaccination. The nucleotides are TGTGCCAGTAGTATCGGCGGACTAGCGGGAGTCTACGAGCAGTACTTC. The translation is CASSIGGLAGVYEQYF.